These 2 T cell receptor beta chains share one sample of origin, sequenced in a study of PD-L1 blockade in urothelial cancer. Time point noted: peripheral blood 6 weeks after treatment start. The data were produced by immunoSEQ multiplex PCR, yet TCRdb's version contains in-frame clones alone and is incomplete. The data hold approximately 40,000 clones, with 75% to 90% observed a single time. This specimen was PBMCs, taken around atezolizumab (anti-PD-L1) treatment. The origin of the receptors is a man aged 60 to 69 with urothelial cancer.

The CDR3 coding sequence is TGCGCCAGCAGCTTGGACCCCGGGACAGGGGTGGACAATGAGCAGTTCTTC. Residues: CASSLDPGTGVDNEQFF. J is TRBJ2-1 and V is TRBV5-1; TRBD1 matches at 10 bases. Germline V lookup: CDR1 SGHRS, CDR2 YFSETQ. The CDR3 sequence is 17 residues long. The junction had 8 bases not matched to a gene; V was cut back by 0 bases and J by 5 bases.

V is TRBV7-6 and J is TRBJ1-6; 7 bases match TRBD1. CDR1 and CDR2 from the germline V gene are SGHVS and FNYEAQ. The V and J ends lost 1 base and 7 bases, in that order; junction bases with no gene match: 1. CDR3 length: 14 residues. The chain's CDR3 is CASSLGTGNSPLHF. DNA for the CDR3: TGTGCCAGCAGCTTAGGGACAGGCAATTCACCCCTCCACTTT.